Reported below is one T cell receptor beta chain. V dropped 5 bases and J dropped 3; count of bases not matched to a gene: 6. The CDR3 consists of 14 residues. Per the germline V gene, CDR1 is LGHDT and CDR2 is YNNKEL (reference sequence). This entry comes from a study of patients and donors after allogeneic stem cell transplantation. TCRdb re-called the RT-PCR reads through MiXCR, storing one row per CDR3 protein. The repertoire holds about 400,000 distinct CDR3 sequences, about a sixth seen once, with less than 8.5% in the top ten. This TCR came from a human donor who was either an allogeneic HSCT recipient or a stem cell or donor lymphocyte infusion donor (not recorded which). It is not recorded whose cells these are; they may come from a transplant donor. This chain links TRBV3-1 with TRBJ2-5, with 7 nucleotides matching TRBD1. Sequencing was performed on blood, either unsorted or a sorted T cell fraction (not recorded which). CDR3 amino acids: CASSAPGGEETQYF. As DNA, the CDR3 is TGTGCCAGCAGCGCCCCAGGGGGAGAAGAGACCCAGTACTTC.